This T cell receptor (beta chain) is drawn from a study of PD-1 blockade in classical Hodgkin lymphoma. Whole-study results and caveats: The authors have not defined what causes the repertoire differences, possibly disease activity or prior therapy. A reduction in baseline TCR diversity was reportedly seen in newly diagnosed patients relative to healthy donors. Complete responders' baseline diversity resembled that of newly diagnosed patients.

CDR1 and CDR2 from the germline V gene are SGHTA and FQGNSA. V was cut by 5 bases and J by 4 bases, with 14 bases left in between. This CDR3 is built from 14 residues. Sequencing used immunoSEQ multiplex PCR; TCRdb keeps in-frame clones, though not all of them. The sample includes about 64,000 clones, more than 90% seen only once; the top ten take around 8%. Details on this clone: Its antigen is not identified.

Regarding time point: cycle 4 day 1 (C4D1), after five to seven weeks of nivolumab. Each patient relapsed following autologous stem cell transplantation, and prior brentuximab vedotin exposure differed. Patients reached a best response of complete response, partial response or progressive disease. The sequencing here drew on peripheral blood mononuclear cells (PBMCs), taken before the fourth cycle of nivolumab. The chain couples TRBV7-2 to TRBJ1-1, with D possibly matching TRBD1 (6 bases). This sequence originates from a human donor with classical Hodgkin lymphoma. CDR3 protein: CASSLQKGGTEAFF. As DNA, the CDR3 is TGTGCCAGCAGCCTCCAGAAGGGGGGCACTGAAGCTTTCTTT.